A selection of T cell receptor beta chains follows, all from one sample in a study of CD8+ T cells in alopecia areata. Libraries were prepared by immunoSEQ multiplex PCR; TCRdb keeps only in-frame clonotypes and omits some of them. The sample lists approximately 210,000 clones, roughly 40% occurring once. The specimen was CD4+ T cells sorted from blood, collected at approximately week 39, from a patient treated with tofacitinib. The source is a human donor with alopecia areata. Both conserved end residues are part of each CDR3. The order of the fields is J gene, D gene, clone size, V gene, CDR3 protein, CDR3 DNA. A D gene is named only where the DNA matches it firmly. Expanded clones get a size class; other rows say once, few or many, or leave the size out.

TRBJ1-2,NA,NA,TRBV6-5,CASSPALVQNYGYTF,TGTGCCAGCAGCCCCGCGTTGGTCCAAAACTATGGCTACACCTTC
TRBJ2-1,TRBD2,many,TRBV2,CASSGAPSGAYNEQFF,TGTGCCAGCAGTGGAGCCCCTAGCGGGGCCTACAATGAGCAGTTCTTC
TRBJ1-1,TRBD1,NA,TRBV7-2,CASRPGQGRNTEAFF,TGTGCCAGCAGGCCCGGACAGGGCAGGAACACTGAAGCTTTCTTT
TRBJ2-2,NA,NA,TRBV10-3,CAISAQGSDTGELFF,TGTGCCATCAGTGCTCAGGGTAGCGACACCGGGGAGCTGTTTTTT
TRBJ2-7,TRBD2,NA,TRBV2,CASRTSGASYEQYF,TGTGCCAGCAGAACTAGCGGGGCATCCTACGAGCAGTACTTC
TRBJ2-3,NA,NA,TRBV27,CASSRPTHTDTQYF,TGTGCCAGCAGCCGTCCTACCCACACAGATACGCAGTATTTT
TRBJ2-3,TRBD2,NA,TRBV10-3,CAIRLARESDTQYF,TGTGCCATAAGACTAGCTAGGGAGTCAGATACGCAGTATTTT
TRBJ1-2,NA,NA,TRBV7-9,CASSPRLLQGYYGYTF,TGTGCCAGCAGCCCGAGGCTATTACAGGGATACTATGGCTACACCTTC
TRBJ1-1,NA,NA,TRBV6-5,CASLTRGRNTEAFF,TGTGCCAGCTTAACCCGAGGGAGGAACACTGAAGCTTTCTTT
TRBJ2-7,TRBD1,once,TRBV4-2,CASSRPGTGGGEQYF,TGTGCCAGCAGCCGGCCCGGGACAGGGGGAGGAGAGCAGTACTTC
TRBJ1-1,NA,NA,TRBV9,CASSGSGLNTEAFF,TGTGCCAGCAGCGGTAGTGGATTAAACACTGAAGCTTTCTTT
TRBJ1-5,NA,few,TRBV29-1,CSVGTDTNQPQHF,TGCAGCGTTGGTACCGATACGAATCAGCCCCAGCATTTT
TRBJ2-7,TRBD1,NA,TRBV20-1,CSARATGEQYF,TGCAGTGCTAGAGCGACAGGGGAGCAGTACTTC
TRBJ2-3,NA,NA,TRBV5-4,CASSLASSADTQYF,TGTGCCAGCAGCTTGGCGTCTAGCGCAGATACGCAGTATTTT
TRBJ2-7,NA,NA,TRBV30,CAWSVARVTSGEQYF,TGTGCCTGGAGTGTAGCACGGGTAACAAGCGGCGAGCAGTACTTC
TRBJ2-2,NA,NA,TRBV29-1,CSAFDRSTGELFF,TGCAGCGCCTTCGACAGATCCACCGGGGAGCTGTTTTTT
TRBJ2-2,NA,NA,TRBV2,CASSRTNTGELFF,TGTGCCAGCAGTAGGACGAACACCGGGGAGCTGTTTTTT
TRBJ1-1,NA,few,TRBV6-5,CASKKRGTVNTEAFF,TGTGCCAGCAAAAAACGGGGTACCGTGAACACTGAAGCTTTCTTT
TRBJ2-1,TRBD2,NA,TRBV28,CATLSGSSGKVGGFF,TGTGCCACCCTCAGTGGGTCTAGCGGGAAAGTAGGGGGGTTCTTC
TRBJ2-7,NA,few,TRBV28,CASSLGGEQYF,TGTGCCAGCAGTTTAGGAGGCGAGCAGTACTTC
TRBJ1-2,NA,NA,TRBV28,CASSGDPGIAMSF,TGTGCCAGCAGTGGGGACCCGGGGATTGCTATGAGCTTC
TRBJ2-2,NA,few,TRBV14,CASSQDRGGELFF,TGTGCCAGCAGCCAAGATCGCGGCGGGGAGCTGTTTTTT
TRBJ1-2,NA,few,TRBV4-2,CASSQEGQANYGYTF,TGTGCCAGCAGCCAAGAGGGCCAGGCTAACTATGGCTACACCTTC
TRBJ1-2,NA,NA,TRBV30,CAWSSLQGWLDGYTF,TGTGCCTGGAGTTCTCTACAGGGATGGTTGGATGGCTACACCTTC
TRBJ1-2,NA,NA,TRBV12-5,CASGLVLGRSGYTF,TGTGCTAGTGGTTTGGTACTTGGGAGAAGCGGCTACACCTTC
TRBJ1-1,NA,NA,TRBV7-2,CASSFIHMNTEAFF,TGTGCCAGCAGCTTTATTCACATGAACACTGAAGCTTTCTTT
TRBJ1-4,TRBD1,few,TRBV6-6,CASSPGGTAGEKLFF,TGTGCCAGCAGTCCAGGAGGGACAGCGGGTGAAAAACTGTTTTTT
TRBJ1-5,NA,NA,TRBV29-1,CSAGTGNQPQHF,TGCAGCGCCGGGACGGGCAATCAGCCCCAGCATTTT